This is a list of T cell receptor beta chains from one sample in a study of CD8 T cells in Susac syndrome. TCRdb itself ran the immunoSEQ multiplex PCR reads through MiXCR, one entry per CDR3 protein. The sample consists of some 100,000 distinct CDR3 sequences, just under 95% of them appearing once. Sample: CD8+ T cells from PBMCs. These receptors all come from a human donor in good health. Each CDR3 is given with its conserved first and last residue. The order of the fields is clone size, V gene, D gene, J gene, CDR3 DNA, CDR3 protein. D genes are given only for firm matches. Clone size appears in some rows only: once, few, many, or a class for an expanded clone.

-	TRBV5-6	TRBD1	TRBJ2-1	TGTGCCAGCAGCTTGGCCGGGACAGGAGGAAATGAGCAGTTCTTC	CASSLAGTGGNEQFF
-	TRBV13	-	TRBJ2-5	TGTGCCAGCTCAGTACTTGGGCAAGAGACCCAGTACTTC	CASSVLGQETQYF
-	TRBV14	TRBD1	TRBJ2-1	TGTGCCAGCAGCCCGACAGGGGGACTCGGTTGGGGCTCCTACAATGAGCAGTTCTTC	CASSPTGGLGWGSYNEQFF
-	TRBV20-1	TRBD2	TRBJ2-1	TGCAGTGCTAGGGGACTAGCGGGAGCCTACAATGAGCAGTTCTTC	CSARGLAGAYNEQFF
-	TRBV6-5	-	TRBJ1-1	TGTGCCAGTTTTACGGGAAACACTGAAGCTTTCTTT	CASFTGNTEAFF
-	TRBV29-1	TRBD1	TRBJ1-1	TGCAGCGTTAGGACAGGCATGAACACTGAAGCTTTCTTT	CSVRTGMNTEAFF
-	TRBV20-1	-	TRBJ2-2	TGCAGTGCTAGAGCCTCTCCAGCGAACACCGGGGAGCTGTTTTTT	CSARASPANTGELFF
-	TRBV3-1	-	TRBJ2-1	TGTGCCAGCAGTTACACTCCGGGACGGATCAATGAGCAGTTCTTC	CASSYTPGRINEQFF
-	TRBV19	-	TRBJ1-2	TGTGCCAGTAGTACATGGACGGCGGAGCCAGCTAACTATGGCTACACCTTC	CASSTWTAEPANYGYTF
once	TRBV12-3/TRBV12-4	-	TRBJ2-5	TGTGCCAGCAGTCGGGCCGGCCAAGAGACCCAGTACTTC	CASSRAGQETQYF
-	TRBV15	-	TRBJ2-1	TGTGCCACCAGCAGAGTCACGATCTCCTACAATGAGCAGTTCTTC	CATSRVTISYNEQFF
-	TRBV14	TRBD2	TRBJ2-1	TGTGCCAGCAGCCAAACCTTCGGACTAGCCCGACCCCACGATGAGCAGTTCTTC	CASSQTFGLARPHDEQFF
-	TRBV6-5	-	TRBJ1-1	TGTGCCAGCAGGCCAAATTTCCCCATGAACACTGAAGCTTTCTTT	CASRPNFPMNTEAFF
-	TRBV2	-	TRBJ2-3	TGTGCCAGCAGTGAAGGAGAAGTTAGCACAGATACGCAGTATTTT	CASSEGEVSTDTQYF
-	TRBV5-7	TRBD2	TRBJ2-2	TGTGCCAGCAGCTTGGAAGGGACTAGCGTCACCGGGGAGCTGTTTTTT	CASSLEGTSVTGELFF
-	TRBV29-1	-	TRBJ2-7	TGCAGCGGTGCCCAGGGCCCCAACTACGAGCAGTACTTC	CSGAQGPNYEQYF
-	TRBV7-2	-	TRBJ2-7	TGTGCCAGCAGCCAGAGGGTGAACTACGAGCAGTACTTC	CASSQRVNYEQYF
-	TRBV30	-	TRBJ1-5	TGTGCCTGGAGTCCGGGGCAGGGCTATGAGCCCCAGCATTTT	CAWSPGQGYEPQHF
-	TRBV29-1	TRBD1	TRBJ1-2	TGCAGCGTTGCAGGTCCTAGCCAGGGACAGGGTTGGGGCTACACCTTC	CSVAGPSQGQGWGYTF
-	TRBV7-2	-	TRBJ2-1	TGTGCCAGCAGCAAAACTAGTTTCGATGAGCAGTTCTTC	CASSKTSFDEQFF
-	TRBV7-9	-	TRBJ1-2	TGTGCCAGCAGCTTACAGTCTACCTATGGCTACACCTTC	CASSLQSTYGYTF
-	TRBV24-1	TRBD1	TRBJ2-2	TGTGCCACCAGTGGACCGGGACAGGGGACGGGCACCGGGGAGCTGTTTTTT	CATSGPGQGTGTGELFF
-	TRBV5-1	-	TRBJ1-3	TGCGCCAGCAGCTTGAATGCAGGACCTGGAAACACCATATATTTT	CASSLNAGPGNTIYF
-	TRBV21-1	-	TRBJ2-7	TGTGCCAGCAGCACCCTCAAGGGACCCCACTCCGAGCAGTACTTC	CASSTLKGPHSEQYF
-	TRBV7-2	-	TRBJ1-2	TGTGCCAGCAGTCCCAGGGAGCCCTATGGCTACACCTTC	CASSPREPYGYTF
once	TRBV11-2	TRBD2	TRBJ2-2	TGTGCCAGCAGGCCCACTAGCGGGAGAATGGCCGGGGAGCTGTTTTTT	CASRPTSGRMAGELFF
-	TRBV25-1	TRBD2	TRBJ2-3	TGTGCCAGCCAGCTAGCGGGGAAAGATACGCAGTATTTT	CASQLAGKDTQYF
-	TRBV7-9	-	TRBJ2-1	TGTGCCAGCAGCTTAGCGGTGACCGCTAATGAGCAGTTCTTC	CASSLAVTANEQFF
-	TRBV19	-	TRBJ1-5	TGTGCCAGTAGTTTTGGAGGGGTCGGGGGGCCCCAGCATTTT	CASSFGGVGGPQHF
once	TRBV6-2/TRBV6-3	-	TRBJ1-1	TGTGCCAGCAGCGACTCGACAGTTCACCCTGAAGCTTTCTTT	CASSDSTVHPEAFF
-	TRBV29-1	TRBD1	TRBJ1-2	TGCAGCGTACCGGGACAGGACACTAACTATGGCTACACCTTC	CSVPGQDTNYGYTF
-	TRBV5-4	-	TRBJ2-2	TGTGCCAGCAGCCCCGTCGCGACCACGAACACCGGGGAGCTGTTTTTT	CASSPVATTNTGELFF
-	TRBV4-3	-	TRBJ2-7	TGCGCCAGCAGCCAAGATCGCGGCTCCTACGAGCAGTACTTC	CASSQDRGSYEQYF
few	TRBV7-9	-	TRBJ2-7	TGTGCCAGCAGCTTTCCCTCGGAGCAGTACTTC	CASSFPSEQYF
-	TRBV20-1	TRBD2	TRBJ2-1	TGCAGTGCTAGAGATACCCTAGCGGACTACTACAATGAGCAGTTCTTC	CSARDTLADYYNEQFF
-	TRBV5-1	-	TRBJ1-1	TGCGCCAGCAGCCTCGTCAGGGGAGTCAACACTGAAGCTTTCTTT	CASSLVRGVNTEAFF
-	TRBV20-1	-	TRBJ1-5	TGCAGTGCGCGCGGCCAAAATAGGGCATTGAGCAATCAGCCCCAGCATTTT	CSARGQNRALSNQPQHF
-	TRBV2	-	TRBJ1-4	TGTGCCAGCAGTGAAGCGGCCGGGTCGGATCGGGAAAAACTGTTTTTT	CASSEAAGSDREKLFF
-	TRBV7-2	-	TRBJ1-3	TGTGCCAGCAGCTTAGTCGGGGTCGGGGGGACTGGAAACACCATATATTTT	CASSLVGVGGTGNTIYF
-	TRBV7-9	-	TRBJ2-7	TGTGCCAGCGGACAGACTAGCTCCTACGAGCAGTACTTC	CASGQTSSYEQYF
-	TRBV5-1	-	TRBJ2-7	TGCGCCAGCAGCTACCCCCCGGGACTGACATCGACCGAGCAGTACTTC	CASSYPPGLTSTEQYF
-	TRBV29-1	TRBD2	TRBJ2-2	TGCAGCGTTGAATCCCGGGAGGGGTCCGGGGAGCTGTTTTTT	CSVESREGSGELFF
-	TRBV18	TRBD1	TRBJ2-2	TGTGCCAGCTCACCGCTTTCCGGGACAGGGAACACCGGGGAGCTGTTTTTT	CASSPLSGTGNTGELFF
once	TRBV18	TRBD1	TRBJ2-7	TGTGCCAGCTCGACCAGGGACAGGGTGACCTACGAGCAGTACTTC	CASSTRDRVTYEQYF
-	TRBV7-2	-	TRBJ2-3	TGTGCCAGCAGCTTAGTTGGTCCAGATACGCAGTATTTT	CASSLVGPDTQYF